The TCR beta chain under discussion was sequenced for a study of T cell responses to AZD1222 COVID-19 vaccine. As concerns this clone: Its specificity is not known.

V was pared by 10 bases and J by 4 bases, with 6 bases of the junction left unmatched. Looked up from germline, CDR1 is LNHDA and CDR2 is SQIVND (reference sequence). The CDR3 totals 13 residues. Overall study findings and caveats: Repertoires in all cases were sampled only once the peak T cell response had passed. Spike was spanned by vaccine-associated CD4 TCRs, with dominance at 160-218 and 743-854. In a largely white British group with more females than males, clonal diversity was possibly underestimated. Reportedly, nearly half of unique spike TCRs recognized epitopes outside B.1.351/B.1.1.7 mutations.

Here immunoSEQ multiplex PCR was the method, and the copy in TCRdb shows in-frame clones only, minus some. This sample has 140,000 to 150,000 clones, with more than 75% found just once. The sample consisted of peripheral blood, taken 28 days after the second AZD1222 dose. The TCR comes from an adult who received the AZD1222 COVID-19 vaccine. V and J are TRBV19 and TRBJ1-2; 10 positions agree with TRBD1. The CDR3 nucleotides read TGTGCCACCAAGGACAGGGGGGGCTATGGCTACACCTTC. Encoded protein: CATKDRGGYGYTF. The full variable domain, its missing parts supplied by reference TRBV19 and TRBJ1-2, is DGGITQSPKYLFRKEGQNVTLSCEQNLNHDAMYWYRQDPGQGLRLIYYSQIVNDFQKGDIAEGYSVSREKKESFPLTVTSAQKNPTAFYLCATKDRGGYGYTFGSGTRLTVV.